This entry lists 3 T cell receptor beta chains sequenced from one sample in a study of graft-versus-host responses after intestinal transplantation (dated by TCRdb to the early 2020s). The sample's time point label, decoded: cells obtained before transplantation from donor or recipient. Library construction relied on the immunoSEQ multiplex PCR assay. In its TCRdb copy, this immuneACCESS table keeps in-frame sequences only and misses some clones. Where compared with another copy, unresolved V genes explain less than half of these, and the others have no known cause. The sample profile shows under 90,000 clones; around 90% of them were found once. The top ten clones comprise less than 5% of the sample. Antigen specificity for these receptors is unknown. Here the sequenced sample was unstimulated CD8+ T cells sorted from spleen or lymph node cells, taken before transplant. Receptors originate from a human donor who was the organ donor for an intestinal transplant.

The CDR3, as DNA: TGTGCCAGTAGTATGGCGGGGGCGGTCACCGGGGAGCTGTTTTTT. Translating gives CASSMAGAVTGELFF. The chain recombines TRBV19 with TRBJ2-2; tentative D call: TRBD2 (7 bases). The V gene's germline CDR1 is LNHDA and CDR2 SQIVND (reference sequence). Between the trimmed V and J ends, which lost 3 bases and 4 bases, there was a span of 12 bases. The CDR3 totals 15 residues.

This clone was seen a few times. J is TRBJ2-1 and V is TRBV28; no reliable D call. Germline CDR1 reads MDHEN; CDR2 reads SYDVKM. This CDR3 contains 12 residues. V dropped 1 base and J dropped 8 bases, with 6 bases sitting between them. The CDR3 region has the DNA TGTGCCAGCAGTTTATCCGGAGATGAGCAGTTCTTC. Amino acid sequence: CASSLSGDEQFF. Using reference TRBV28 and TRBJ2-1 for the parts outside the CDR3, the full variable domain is DVKVTQSSRYLVKRTGEKVFLECVQDMDHENMFWYRQDPGLGLRLIYFSYDVKMKEKGDIPEGYSVSREKKERFSLILESASTNQTSMYLCASSLSGDEQFFGPGTRLTVL.

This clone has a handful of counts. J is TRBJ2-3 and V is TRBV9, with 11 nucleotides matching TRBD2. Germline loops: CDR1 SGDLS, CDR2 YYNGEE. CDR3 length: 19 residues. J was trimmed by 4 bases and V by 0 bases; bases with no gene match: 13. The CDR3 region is CASSVADLAGGPGADTQYF. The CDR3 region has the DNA TGTGCCAGCAGCGTAGCGGATTTAGCGGGGGGGCCGGGGGCAGATACGCAGTATTTT.